These T cell receptor beta chains were read from a single sample in a study of cytomegalovirus exposure and HLA in healthy donors. Here immunoSEQ multiplex PCR was the method, and the copy in TCRdb shows in-frame clones only, minus some. The data show approximately 110,000 clones, 70% to 80% seen once. Sequenced sample: PBMCs. All receptors come from a man in his forties or fifties in good health and CMV-seronegative. Each CDR3 is given with its conserved first and last residue. Fields, in order: CDR3 protein, CDR3 DNA, D gene, J gene, V gene, clone size. A D gene is named only where the DNA matches it firmly. For some rows the clone size is stated as once, few or many, or as a class when expanded; others skip it.

CASGLTGGLMNTEAFF | TGTGCTAGTGGTCTTACCGGGGGGTTGATGAACACTGAAGCTTTCTTT | - | TRBJ1-1 | TRBV12-5 | once
CAISEDRDYEQYF | TGTGCCATCAGTGAGGACAGGGACTACGAGCAGTACTTC | TRBD1 | TRBJ2-7 | TRBV10-3 | -
CASSPVTGELFF | TGCGCCAGCAGCCCAGTCACCGGGGAGCTGTTTTTT | - | TRBJ2-2 | TRBV5-1 | -
CASSRDRLSSGANVLTF | TGTGCCAGCAGCCGGGACAGGCTTTCCTCTGGGGCCAACGTCCTGACTTTC | TRBD1 | TRBJ2-6 | TRBV14 | -
CASSLGLDYEQYF | TGTGCCAGCAGCTTGGGGCTCGACTACGAGCAGTACTTC | - | TRBJ2-7 | TRBV7-8 | few
CAVSNSGGINQPQHF | TGTGCCGTTTCGAACTCAGGAGGAATCAATCAGCCCCAGCATTTT | - | TRBJ1-5 | TRBV5-4 | -
CASRKRVLVDEQYF | TGTGCCAGCAGGAAGAGGGTTCTGGTCGACGAGCAGTACTTC | - | TRBJ2-7 | TRBV19 | -
CASSSLQGATGNTIYF | TGTGCCAGCAGCTCCCTCCAGGGGGCGACTGGAAACACCATATATTTT | TRBD1 | TRBJ1-3 | TRBV7-9 | -
CASSLAGNTIYF | TGCGCCAGCAGCTTGGCAGGAAACACCATATATTTT | - | TRBJ1-3 | TRBV5-1 | -
CASSFFAQVYQPQHF | TGTGCCAGCAGCTTTTTCGCACAGGTTTATCAGCCCCAGCATTTT | - | TRBJ1-5 | TRBV5-6 | -
CASSPVAGSSTDTQYF | TGCGCCAGCAGCCCGGTAGCGGGGTCTAGCACAGATACGCAGTATTTT | TRBD2 | TRBJ2-3 | TRBV5-1 | -
CASSDIQGTDTQYF | TGTGCCAGCAGCGATATTCAGGGCACAGATACGCAGTATTTT | - | TRBJ2-3 | TRBV9 | few
CASSLETGRGNTEAFF | TGCGCCAGCAGCTTGGAGACAGGGCGAGGGAACACTGAAGCTTTCTTT | TRBD1 | TRBJ1-1 | TRBV5-1 | -
CASSPPGGTNTEAFF | TGTGCCAGCAGTCCCCCGGGGGGGACGAACACTGAAGCTTTCTTT | - | TRBJ1-1 | TRBV27 | -
CASSSKAGLSYEQYF | TGCGCCAGCAGCTCAAAGGCAGGGTTATCCTACGAGCAGTACTTC | - | TRBJ2-7 | TRBV5-1 | -
CASSLRGVAGVAYEQYF | TGCGCCAGCAGCTTACGGGGGGTGGCGGGGGTCGCCTACGAGCAGTACTTC | TRBD2 | TRBJ2-7 | TRBV5-1 | -
CASSVGGGNTEAFF | TGCGCCAGCAGCGTGGGGGGGGGAAACACTGAAGCTTTCTTT | - | TRBJ1-1 | TRBV5-1 | -
CASQMTSGDVNIQYF | TGTGCCAGCCAGATGACTAGCGGGGATGTAAACATTCAGTACTTC | TRBD2 | TRBJ2-4 | TRBV19 | once
CASSLGGGAVEEQYF | TGTGCCAGCAGCTTAGGGGGAGGGGCGGTGGAAGAGCAGTACTTC | TRBD2 | TRBJ2-7 | TRBV7-3 | -
CASSSPRGSQETQYF | TGTGCCAGCAGCTCGCCGAGGGGGTCTCAAGAGACCCAGTACTTC | - | TRBJ2-5 | TRBV5-4 | -
CASSPGDPYGYTF | TGTGCCAGCAGTCCAGGGGACCCCTATGGCTACACCTTC | - | TRBJ1-2 | TRBV6-6 | -
CSASKGNEAFF | TGCAGTGCTAGCAAGGGGAATGAAGCTTTCTTT | - | TRBJ1-1 | TRBV20-1 | few
CASSLVAYGSSGVNEQFF | TGCGCCAGCAGCTTGGTTGCCTATGGGTCTAGCGGGGTCAATGAGCAGTTCTTC | TRBD2 | TRBJ2-1 | TRBV5-1 | few
CASSSSGGRGGKNTQYF | TGTGCCAGCAGCTCATCAGGGGGGCGGGGGGGAAAAAATACGCAGTATTTT | TRBD2 | TRBJ2-3 | TRBV7-6 | -
CASSPGEYSNQPQHF | TGTGCCAGCTCACCGGGAGAGTATAGCAATCAGCCCCAGCATTTT | - | TRBJ1-5 | TRBV18 | few
CTSSLGVTSGAYEQYF | TGTACCAGCAGCTTAGGTGTGACTAGCGGGGCCTACGAGCAGTACTTC | TRBD2 | TRBJ2-7 | TRBV7-8 | -
CASSQGATGMEDTQYF | TGCGCCAGCAGCCAAGGGGCGACAGGGATGGAAGATACGCAGTATTTT | TRBD1 | TRBJ2-3 | TRBV4-3 | -
CASSLDQAGGREQYF | TGTGCCAGCAGCTTAGATCAAGCGGGGGGTCGGGAGCAGTACTTC | TRBD2 | TRBJ2-7 | TRBV11-2 | -
CASNKVGQGYTGELFF | TGTGCCAGCAACAAAGTGGGACAGGGATACACCGGGGAGCTGTTTTTT | TRBD1 | TRBJ2-2 | TRBV4-1 | -
CSSSPRQELMNTEAFF | TGTTCCAGCAGCCCTCGACAGGAACTTATGAACACTGAAGCTTTCTTT | - | TRBJ1-1 | TRBV7-9 | -
CAISEGIGRGTEAFF | TGTGCCATCAGTGAGGGTATAGGGAGGGGAACTGAAGCTTTCTTT | - | TRBJ1-1 | TRBV10-3 | -
CASSPDFKRTGVWSEQFF | TGTGCCAGCAGCCCAGACTTTAAAAGGACAGGGGTGTGGAGTGAGCAGTTCTTC | TRBD1 | TRBJ2-1 | TRBV9 | -
CASSASGEYQPQHF | TGTGCCAGCAGTGCGTCAGGGGAGTATCAGCCCCAGCATTTT | - | TRBJ1-5 | TRBV6-1 | -
CASSTTGGGEKLFF | TGTGCCAGCAGTACCACGGGGGGGGGTGAAAAACTGTTTTTT | - | TRBJ1-4 | TRBV9 | -
CASSSASRQGSYEQYF | TGTGCCAGCAGTTCCGCCAGTAGACAGGGATCCTACGAGCAGTACTTC | TRBD1 | TRBJ2-7 | TRBV6-5 | -
CASSDSGYEQYF | TGTGCCAGCAGTGATTCAGGGTACGAGCAGTACTTC | - | TRBJ2-7 | TRBV2 | once
CASSTGQGLGSYGYTF | TGTGCCAGCAGCACGGGACAGGGGTTGGGTTCCTATGGCTACACCTTC | TRBD1 | TRBJ1-2 | TRBV11-2 | -
CAISVGGETQYF | TGTGCCATCAGTGTTGGAGGAGAGACCCAGTACTTC | - | TRBJ2-5 | TRBV10-3 | -
CASSLQGGGETQYF | TGTGCCAGCAGCCTCCAGGGTGGAGGGGAGACCCAGTACTTC | - | TRBJ2-5 | TRBV7-3 | -
CASSQGPGGVGEKLFF | TGCGCCAGCAGCCAAGGGCCTGGGGGGGTTGGGGAAAAACTGTTTTTT | - | TRBJ1-4 | TRBV4-3 | -
CASRDRRHSNQPQHF | TGTGCCAGTAGGGACAGGCGACATAGCAATCAGCCCCAGCATTTT | TRBD1 | TRBJ1-5 | TRBV19 | -
CAIGESTLGNTIYF | TGTGCCATCGGTGAGTCTACCCTAGGAAACACCATATATTTT | - | TRBJ1-3 | TRBV10-3 | -
CSARQAQSTDTQYF | TGCAGCGCCCGCCAAGCTCAAAGCACAGATACGCAGTATTTT | - | TRBJ2-3 | TRBV29-1 | -
CAISEHRSGVGEQYF | TGTGCCATCAGTGAGCATAGGTCGGGGGTTGGCGAGCAGTACTTC | - | TRBJ2-7 | TRBV10-3 | -
CASSSVRLVLTGNTIYF | TGTGCCAGCAGTTCGGTTCGCCTGGTATTAACTGGAAACACCATATATTTT | - | TRBJ1-3 | TRBV28 | -
CASSLGQGPTDEQFF | TGTGCCAGCAGCTTGGGACAGGGGCCCACGGATGAGCAGTTCTTC | TRBD1 | TRBJ2-1 | TRBV5-4 | -
CATSPSLSGYGYTF | TGTGCCACCAGCCCCAGTCTTTCGGGGTATGGCTACACCTTC | - | TRBJ1-2 | TRBV15 | few
CASSPRKTDRGNTIYF | TGTGCCAGCAGCCCCAGAAAGACAGATCGTGGAAACACCATATATTTT | - | TRBJ1-3 | TRBV5-4 | -
CASSFGAASSYNSPLHF | TGTGCCAGCAGCTTCGGAGCGGCGAGCTCCTATAATTCACCCCTCCACTTT | - | TRBJ1-6 | TRBV7-6 | -
CSVLGGANTGELFF | TGCAGCGTTCTCGGGGGGGCGAACACCGGGGAGCTGTTTTTT | TRBD2 | TRBJ2-2 | TRBV29-1 | -
CASSFWTNSAGELFF | TGCGCCAGCAGCTTTTGGACTAACTCTGCCGGGGAGCTGTTTTTT | - | TRBJ2-2 | TRBV5-1 | -
CASSVGGAHSPLHF | TGTGCCAGCAGCGTGGGAGGGGCCCACTCACCCCTCCACTTT | - | TRBJ1-6 | TRBV9 | -